This T cell receptor (beta chain) emerged from a study of blood T cell repertoires in COVID-19. Background on the study: The United States, Italy and Spain were the sources of the acute and convalescent COVID-19 samples.

The CDR3 has 14 residues. The germline V gene has CDR1 LNHDA and CDR2 SQIVND (reference sequence). Trimming took off 5 bases at V and 9 bases at J, with 17 bases between the two ends. Clones were sequenced by immunoSEQ multiplex PCR, and TCRdb holds only the in-frame ones, with some missing. The sample contains 300,000 to 400,000 clones, around 90% of which appear only once. The study drew participants aged about 18 to 89 years from some 25 US areas. The study assigned cohorts using participant-reported clinical history. Two negative PCRs, clearance, or symptom resolution had been documented for recovered Cohort 3 donors.

What was sequenced was PBMCs or T cells enriched from blood (not recorded which). This chain uses TRBV19 with TRBJ1-5; D uncertain. The clonotype comes from a man aged 55 to 70 who had recovered from COVID-19. The CDR3 nucleotides read TGTGCCAGTAGTCCCCTCGGAACCTCGGGGCCCCAGCATTTT. This sequence encodes CASSPLGTSGPQHF.